The clone carrying this T cell receptor beta chain was detected only once. As yet, its antigen is unknown. Data came from immunoSEQ multiplex PCR; TCRdb stores just in-frame clones and leaves some out. The repertoire holds about 60,000 clones, with around 83% as singletons. This sample is drawn from a study of T cell responses to AZD1222 COVID-19 vaccine. General study findings and limits: Repertoires were obtained only post-peak T cell response.

Trimming removed 0 bases from V and 4 bases from J; junction bases left unmatched: 4. Germline assignment: CDR1 MNHEY and CDR2 SVGAGI. The CDR3 spans 15 residues. The rearrangement uses TRBV6-5 and TRBJ2-7; 9 bases are shared with TRBD1. Sample: peripheral blood, taken on day 0 of AZD1222 vaccination. This TCR derives from an adult in good health. CDR3 in DNA: TGTGCCAGCAGTTACTCCTGGACAGGGGCGTACGAGCAGTACTTC. This translates into CASSYSWTGAYEQYF.